A single T cell receptor (beta chain) is shown here with its context. Its antigen is currently unknown. The data were obtained in a study of vaccination and CD4 T cells after COVID-19. Study details: The study drew post-COVID samples a median about 100 days after diagnosis (range 35 to 161). Post-vaccine specimens were obtained a median about 70 days after dose two (range 14 to 241).

Whole-study results and caveats: From a median of roughly 21 to 40, SARS-CoV-2-reactive clonotypes increased, though not significantly.

The CDR3 consists of 15 residues. V was pared by 4 bases and J by 2 bases, with 12 bases between. Per germline, CDR1 SEHNR and CDR2 FQNEAQ (reference sequence). Specified treatment: 10-day PBMC culture with coronavirus spike peptide pools or control peptides (ViraFEST assay). The Oncomine TCR Beta short-read assay was applied to DNA of cultured CD4+ T cells. A single record per CDR3 protein comes from TCRdb applying MiXCR to the PCR reads. This sample yields 2,500 to 3,500 distinct CDR3 sequences, of which about 75% are seen a single time; approximately 24% belongs to the top ten. This receptor was taken from a human donor who had recovered from COVID-19. Sequences were obtained from CD4+ T cells from blood, cultured in vitro. This chain links TRBV7-9 with TRBJ1-5; a possible D gene is TRBD1 (6 bases). The CDR3 is CASSSTPGGNQPQHF. As DNA, the CDR3 is TGTGCCAGCAGCTCGACCCCAGGGGGCAATCAGCCCCAGCATTTT.